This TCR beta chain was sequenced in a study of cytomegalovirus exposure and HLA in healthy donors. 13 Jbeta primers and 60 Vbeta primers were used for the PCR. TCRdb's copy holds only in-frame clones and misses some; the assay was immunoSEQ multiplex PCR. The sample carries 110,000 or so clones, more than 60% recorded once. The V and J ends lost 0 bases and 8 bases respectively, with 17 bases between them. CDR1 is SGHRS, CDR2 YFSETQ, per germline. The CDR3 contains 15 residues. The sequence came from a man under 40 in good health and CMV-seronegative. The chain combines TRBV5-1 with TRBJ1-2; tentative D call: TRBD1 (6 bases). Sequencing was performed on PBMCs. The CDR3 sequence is CASSLESAGARGYTF. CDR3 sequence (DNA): TGCGCCAGCAGCTTGGAGTCGGCAGGGGCACGGGGCTACACCTTC.